This TCR beta chain was profiled in a study of human T cells and chemical hapten exposure. Whole-study context: Once 0.01% DPC had been applied to the upper back by patch test, readings were taken at 6 days.

This sample's time point: patch test 2, 6 weeks after DPC sensitization. Stated treatment: therapeutic diphenylcyclopropenone sensitization with weekly scalp DPC. Unseparated into fractions, whole blood served as the source from which total RNA was extracted. Germline lookup yields CDR1 SEHNR and CDR2 FQNEAQ (reference sequence). The CDR3 contains 18 residues. The J segment lost 1 base and the V segment lost 3 bases, leaving 8 bases of the junction unmatched. TCRdb itself ran the RACE reads through MiXCR, one entry per CDR3 protein. The profile shows 140,000 or so distinct CDR3 sequences, approximately 12% of them singletons.

This chain joins TRBV7-9 and TRBJ2-1; 11 nucleotides agree with TRBD2. The clonotype originates from a woman aged 45-59 years with alopecia areata. Some clones in this sample may be carry-over from other donors' samples. Sequencing used whole blood, obtained in connection with sensitization to the hapten diphenylcyclopropenone (DPC). CDR3 in amino acids: CASSFSGRAGVSYNEQFF. CDR3 nucleotides: TGTGCCAGCAGCTTTAGCGGGAGGGCCGGAGTATCCTACAATGAGCAGTTCTTC.